The TCR beta chain described here comes from a study of blood T cell repertoires in COVID-19. A few counts support this clone. This CDR3 is built from 11 residues. Trimming cost V 11 bases and J 6 bases, with 13 bases left between them. The V gene's germline CDR1 is MNHEY and CDR2 SVGAGI. Under the authors' procedure: Amplified reference gene primers provided the basis for estimating nucleated cell counts. The data were produced by immunoSEQ multiplex PCR, yet TCRdb's version contains in-frame clones alone and is incomplete. V, J and clone size derive from that table, while D and trimming were established from the DNA sequence. The profile shows around 200,000 clones, around four fifths of them singletons.

The chain joins TRBV6-5 to TRBJ1-2, with a weak D call TRBD1 (5 bases). The clonotype comes from a man aged 45-65 years with active or convalescent COVID-19. The sample taken for sequencing was peripheral blood. The CDR3 is CAGGEWNGYTF. For the CDR3, the DNA is TGTGCCGGAGGGGAGTGGAATGGCTACACCTTC.